This T cell receptor (beta chain) was obtained from a study of response to subunit inactivated influenza vaccine. General study findings and limits: Every seasonal influenza vaccination brings in few new T cells, the authors suggested.

One entry per CDR3 protein results from TCRdb running MiXCR on the RT-PCR reads. The data hold more than 700,000 distinct CDR3 sequences, with over 20% observed a single time. Regarding this clonotype: The antigen remains unidentified.

Germline loops: CDR1 WNHNN, CDR2 SYGVQD (reference sequence). With V trimmed by 3 bases and J by 5 bases, 4 bases remained unmatched. The CDR3 spans 14 residues. This receptor was taken from a man aged 50 to 59 who received an inactivated influenza vaccine. The V and J genes are TRBV10-1 and TRBJ2-1, with 7 bases fitting TRBD2. Source: PBMCs from blood, taken 5 days after vaccination. The CDR3 is CASSDPGLNNEQFF. DNA of the CDR3: TGCGCCAGCAGTGATCCGGGACTAAACAATGAGCAGTTCTTC.